Listed below are T cell receptor beta chains from one sample, sequenced in a study of blood T cell repertoires in COVID-19. TCRdb's copy holds only in-frame clones and misses some; the assay was immunoSEQ multiplex PCR. The repertoire holds about 79,000 clones, with roughly 89% as singletons. The specimen was peripheral blood. The receptors stem from a man between 65 and 79 years old with active or convalescent COVID-19. CDR3s include the opening cysteine and the closing phenylalanine or tryptophan. Fields, in order: clone size, V gene, D gene, J gene, CDR3 DNA, CDR3 protein. D genes are given only for firm matches. Size is stated for part of the rows, as once, few or many counts, or as a class when the clone is expanded.

abundance: once
v_gene: TRBV19
d_gene: -
j_gene: TRBJ1-5
CDR3nt: TGTGCCAGTAGTCCCCAGGTAAATCAGCCCCAGCATTTT
CDR3aa: CASSPQVNQPQHF

abundance: few
v_gene: TRBV3-1/TRBV3-2
d_gene: TRBD2
j_gene: TRBJ2-7
CDR3nt: TGTGCCAGCAGCCAAGGTACTCTACTAGCGGGCGACGAGCAGTACTTC
CDR3aa: CASSQGTLLAGDEQYF

abundance: -
v_gene: TRBV9
d_gene: -
j_gene: TRBJ1-4
CDR3nt: TGTGCCAGCAGCGTAGTTCAGGGGTCTAATGAAAAACTGTTTTTT
CDR3aa: CASSVVQGSNEKLFF

abundance: -
v_gene: TRBV28
d_gene: TRBD1
j_gene: TRBJ1-1
CDR3nt: TGTGCCAGCAACCTTCGACAGGGGGGCCACACTGAAGCTTTCTTT
CDR3aa: CASNLRQGGHTEAFF

abundance: few
v_gene: TRBV6-1
d_gene: TRBD1
j_gene: TRBJ1-5
CDR3nt: TGTGCCAGCAGTGAACAGGGGGCAGGACTGGGGCCCCAGCATTTT
CDR3aa: CASSEQGAGLGPQHF

abundance: -
v_gene: TRBV2
d_gene: -
j_gene: TRBJ2-7
CDR3nt: TGTGCCAGCAGTGCAGGGGCAGGCGACGAGCAGTACTTC
CDR3aa: CASSAGAGDEQYF

abundance: -
v_gene: TRBV6-1
d_gene: TRBD1
j_gene: TRBJ1-5
CDR3nt: TGTGCCAGCAGTGAAACCTACAGGGGTGGTCAGCCCCAGCATTTT
CDR3aa: CASSETYRGGQPQHF

abundance: -
v_gene: TRBV4-2
d_gene: -
j_gene: TRBJ2-3
CDR3nt: TGTGCCAGCAGCCAAGGGCCGCAGGGAAGGACAGATACGCAGTATTTT
CDR3aa: CASSQGPQGRTDTQYF

abundance: few
v_gene: TRBV10-3
d_gene: TRBD1
j_gene: TRBJ1-1
CDR3nt: TGTGCCATCAGTGGGACAGGGGGCAACACTGAAGCTTTCTTT
CDR3aa: CAISGTGGNTEAFF

abundance: -
v_gene: TRBV2
d_gene: -
j_gene: TRBJ2-3
CDR3nt: TGTGCCAGCAGGGGGGGTCTAGCTAGCACAGATACGCAGTATTTT
CDR3aa: CASRGGLASTDTQYF

abundance: -
v_gene: TRBV19
d_gene: TRBD1
j_gene: TRBJ1-2
CDR3nt: TGTGCCAGTAGTATTAGGGGGCGTGGGGCCGGCTACACCTTC
CDR3aa: CASSIRGRGAGYTF

abundance: -
v_gene: TRBV4-1
d_gene: -
j_gene: TRBJ2-7
CDR3nt: TGCGCCAGCAGCCAAGGGCTAGCGCCAACCTACGAGCAGTACTTC
CDR3aa: CASSQGLAPTYEQYF

abundance: -
v_gene: TRBV5-5
d_gene: TRBD1
j_gene: TRBJ1-4
CDR3nt: TGTGCCAGCAGCCAGGCCTTCACAGGGGTTTCTAATGAAAAACTGTTTTTT
CDR3aa: CASSQAFTGVSNEKLFF

abundance: -
v_gene: TRBV4-2
d_gene: -
j_gene: TRBJ2-1
CDR3nt: TGTGCCAGCAGCCAAGTAGAACTAGCTTTCAATGAGCAGTTCTTC
CDR3aa: CASSQVELAFNEQFF

abundance: -
v_gene: TRBV6-5
d_gene: -
j_gene: TRBJ2-2
CDR3nt: TGTGCCAGCAGTTACGAGGGGACTAACACCGGGGAGCTGTTTTTT
CDR3aa: CASSYEGTNTGELFF

abundance: -
v_gene: TRBV27
d_gene: TRBD2
j_gene: TRBJ2-7
CDR3nt: TGTGCCAGCAGTTTTTCGACTAGCGGGGACTACGAGCAGTACTTC
CDR3aa: CASSFSTSGDYEQYF

abundance: -
v_gene: TRBV27
d_gene: TRBD1
j_gene: TRBJ1-3
CDR3nt: TGTGCCAGCAGTAATCGACAGGGGAGTACGAACACCATATATTTT
CDR3aa: CASSNRQGSTNTIYF

abundance: -
v_gene: TRBV9
d_gene: TRBD1
j_gene: TRBJ2-5
CDR3nt: TGTGCCAGCAGCGTGGGGACAGTCCGAGAGACCCAGTACTTC
CDR3aa: CASSVGTVRETQYF

abundance: -
v_gene: TRBV12-3/TRBV12-4
d_gene: TRBD1
j_gene: TRBJ1-1
CDR3nt: TGTGCCAGCATAAAAACAGGGGAGACTGAAGCTTTCTTT
CDR3aa: CASIKTGETEAFF

abundance: once
v_gene: TRBV18
d_gene: -
j_gene: TRBJ1-5
CDR3nt: TGTGCCAGCTCACCATTTCGGGACACCCTTAGCAATCAGCCCCAGCATTTT
CDR3aa: CASSPFRDTLSNQPQHF

abundance: -
v_gene: TRBV6-5
d_gene: TRBD1
j_gene: TRBJ1-2
CDR3nt: TGTGCCAGCAGCACCCCGGACAGGCCCCTCTATGGCTACACCTTC
CDR3aa: CASSTPDRPLYGYTF

abundance: -
v_gene: TRBV9
d_gene: -
j_gene: TRBJ2-5
CDR3nt: TGTGCCAGCAGCGCGGGCCCCGACAGGATGCAGACCCAGTACTTC
CDR3aa: CASSAGPDRMQTQYF

abundance: -
v_gene: TRBV18
d_gene: -
j_gene: TRBJ1-1
CDR3nt: TGTGCCAGCTCACCAGTGCGGGATAGCACTGAAGCTTTCTTT
CDR3aa: CASSPVRDSTEAFF

abundance: few
v_gene: TRBV5-6
d_gene: -
j_gene: TRBJ2-5
CDR3nt: TGTGCCAGCAGCTTGCCTGGATTTCGAGGGGAGACCCAGTACTTC
CDR3aa: CASSLPGFRGETQYF

abundance: -
v_gene: TRBV19
d_gene: TRBD1
j_gene: TRBJ1-1
CDR3nt: TGTGCCAGTAGTCGCGGACAGGCCGGAAACACTGAAGCTTTCTTT
CDR3aa: CASSRGQAGNTEAFF

abundance: -
v_gene: TRBV5-1
d_gene: TRBD2
j_gene: TRBJ2-1
CDR3nt: TGCGCCAGCAGCTTTAGCGGGGAGCTCTCCTACAATGAGCAGTTCTTC
CDR3aa: CASSFSGELSYNEQFF

abundance: -
v_gene: TRBV9
d_gene: -
j_gene: TRBJ2-2
CDR3nt: TGTGCCAGCAGCGGCAGGGCTGGGGTCACCGGGGAGCTGTTTTTT
CDR3aa: CASSGRAGVTGELFF

abundance: -
v_gene: TRBV3-1/TRBV3-2
d_gene: -
j_gene: TRBJ2-1
CDR3nt: TGTGCCACCGGTGGGGGAGGTTCCTACAATGAGCAGTTCTTC
CDR3aa: CATGGGGSYNEQFF

abundance: -
v_gene: TRBV6-2/TRBV6-3
d_gene: TRBD1
j_gene: TRBJ1-5
CDR3nt: TGTGCCAGCAGCCGGACAGGCCTCAATCAGCCCCAGCATTTT
CDR3aa: CASSRTGLNQPQHF

abundance: -
v_gene: TRBV13
d_gene: TRBD2
j_gene: TRBJ2-3
CDR3nt: TGTGCCAGCAGCGGTAATAGCGGGAGTTTCACAGATACGCAGTATTTT
CDR3aa: CASSGNSGSFTDTQYF

abundance: -
v_gene: TRBV7-2
d_gene: -
j_gene: TRBJ2-7
CDR3nt: TGTGCCAGCAGCTTAAATCGAGAGCACTACGAGCAGTACTTC
CDR3aa: CASSLNREHYEQYF

abundance: -
v_gene: TRBV7-9
d_gene: TRBD1
j_gene: TRBJ1-5
CDR3nt: TGTGCCAGCAGCCCAGGGACAGGGGCGTCTCAGCCCCAGCATTTT
CDR3aa: CASSPGTGASQPQHF

abundance: -
v_gene: TRBV20-1
d_gene: -
j_gene: TRBJ2-3
CDR3nt: TGCAGTGCGGGGCGGGATACGCAGTATTTT
CDR3aa: CSAGRDTQYF

abundance: -
v_gene: TRBV29-1
d_gene: -
j_gene: TRBJ1-5
CDR3nt: TGCAGCGTTGGGTTCGGAGATCAGCCCCAGCATTTT
CDR3aa: CSVGFGDQPQHF

abundance: -
v_gene: TRBV27
d_gene: TRBD1
j_gene: TRBJ2-6
CDR3nt: TGTGCCAGCAGACGGGACAGAGGTAGCTCTGGGGCCAACGTCCTGACTTTC
CDR3aa: CASRRDRGSSGANVLTF

abundance: -
v_gene: TRBV9
d_gene: TRBD1
j_gene: TRBJ1-4
CDR3nt: TGTGCCAGCAGCCCCAGACAGGGCGTAAATGAAAAACTGTTTTTT
CDR3aa: CASSPRQGVNEKLFF

abundance: -
v_gene: TRBV28
d_gene: TRBD1
j_gene: TRBJ2-7
CDR3nt: TGTGCCAGCAGTCCGCCCGTGGGACAGGGAAACTACGAGCAGTACTTC
CDR3aa: CASSPPVGQGNYEQYF

abundance: once
v_gene: TRBV4-1
d_gene: -
j_gene: TRBJ1-2
CDR3nt: TGCGCCAGCAGCCAAGGGCCACAGCGGGAATATGGCTACACCTTC
CDR3aa: CASSQGPQREYGYTF

abundance: -
v_gene: TRBV18
d_gene: -
j_gene: TRBJ2-7
CDR3nt: TGTGCCAGCTCACCGTCCAGGGGAGCCTACGAGCAGTACTTC
CDR3aa: CASSPSRGAYEQYF

abundance: -
v_gene: TRBV7-3
d_gene: -
j_gene: TRBJ1-1
CDR3nt: TGTGCCAGCAGCTTAAACGGGGAAAACACTGAAGCTTTCTTT
CDR3aa: CASSLNGENTEAFF

abundance: -
v_gene: TRBV3-1/TRBV3-2
d_gene: -
j_gene: TRBJ1-3
CDR3nt: TGTGCCAGCAGCGGCCGGGACACGGGAAACACCATATATTTT
CDR3aa: CASSGRDTGNTIYF